This is a list of T cell receptor beta chains from one sample in a study of blood T cell repertoires in COVID-19. The table came from immunoSEQ multiplex PCR; TCRdb's copy has only in-frame clones and leaves some out. In the table there are about 210,000 clones, approximately 90% of which are singletons. Sequencing input: PBMCs or T cells enriched from blood (not recorded which). The receptors originated from a man aged 18-30 years with acute COVID-19. Both conserved end residues are part of each CDR3. The D gene is left open where the match is weak. Clone size is shown for a subset of rows, as once, few, many or a class of expanded clone.

CDR3 | DNA | J | V | D | size
CASSLLAEYGYTF | TGTGCCAGCAGCTTGCTTGCAGAATATGGCTACACCTTC | TRBJ1-2 | TRBV5-6 | . | once
CASSLKGDRRRWPQHF | TGTGCCAGCAGTTTAAAGGGGGACAGGCGCCGGTGGCCCCAGCATTTT | TRBJ1-5 | TRBV27 | TRBD1 | .
CASSRGYDRREKLFF | TGCGCCAGCAGCCGAGGGTACGATCGCCGCGAAAAACTGTTTTTT | TRBJ1-4 | TRBV4-3 | . | .
CASSRAGTDYNSPLHF | TGTGCCAGCAGCCGAGCCGGGACAGACTATAATTCACCCCTCCACTTT | TRBJ1-6 | TRBV5-4 | TRBD1 | .
CAWSVGQPQHF | TGTGCCTGGAGTGTCGGTCAGCCCCAGCATTTT | TRBJ1-5 | TRBV30 | . | .
CASSYSGGMNTEAFF | TGTGCCAGCAGTTACTCGGGGGGAATGAACACTGAAGCTTTCTTT | TRBJ1-1 | TRBV6-5 | . | .
CASSLRVSKELFF | TGTGCCAGCAGCTTGAGGGTGTCAAAGGAGCTGTTTTTT | TRBJ2-2 | TRBV11-2 | . | .
CASSSGAGYGYTF | TGTGCCAGCAGTTCAGGGGCAGGCTATGGCTACACCTTC | TRBJ1-2 | TRBV27 | . | .
CASSDGVPSGDYNEQFF | TGTGCCAGCAGCGATGGGGTTCCTAGCGGGGACTACAATGAGCAGTTCTTC | TRBJ2-1 | TRBV9 | TRBD2 | .
CSVEAGTATYEQYF | TGCAGCGTTGAAGCGGGGACAGCTACCTACGAGCAGTACTTC | TRBJ2-7 | TRBV29-1 | TRBD1 | .
CASSYSKLLQETQYF | TGTGCCAGCAGTTACTCCAAGCTTCTTCAAGAGACCCAGTACTTC | TRBJ2-5 | TRBV6-7 | . | .
CASSLDLLGGENTEAFF | TGTGCCAGCAGCTTAGACCTTTTAGGGGGGGAGAACACTGAAGCTTTCTTT | TRBJ1-1 | TRBV11-3 | . | .
CASSLTGVVETQYF | TGTGCCAGCAGCTTGACGGGGGTTGTAGAGACCCAGTACTTC | TRBJ2-5 | TRBV5-5 | . | .
CASSDTLYGYTF | TGTGCCAGCAGCGACACCCTCTATGGCTACACCTTC | TRBJ1-2 | TRBV28 | . | .
CASGGQGNTEAFF | TGTGCCAGCGGGGGACAGGGGAACACTGAAGCTTTCTTT | TRBJ1-1 | TRBV12-3/TRBV12-4 | TRBD1 | few
CATSDPLAGRTDTQYF | TGTGCCACCAGTGATCCCCTAGCGGGACGCACAGATACGCAGTATTTT | TRBJ2-3 | TRBV24-1 | TRBD2 | .